Each of the 25 T cell receptor beta chains below was sequenced from the same sample in a study of cytomegalovirus exposure and HLA in healthy donors (dated by TCRdb to the late 2010s). Libraries came from the immunoSEQ multiplex PCR assay. TCRdb retrieved this table from immuneACCESS and kept in-frame rearrangements only. Not all clones are present; in checked studies, unresolved V genes account for under half, and no reason is known for the remainder. For this sample the table gives 200,000 or so clones, of which around four fifths were detected only once. Jointly, the top ten make up approximately 7% of the sample. Sequenced material: PBMCs. These receptors all come from a young man in good health and CMV-seropositive.

The chain is built from TRBV19 and TRBJ2-1; tentatively, D is TRBD2 (6 bases). Germline V gene lookup returns CDR1 LNHDA and CDR2 SQIVND (reference sequence). CDR3 length: 15 residues. The V gene lost 3 bases and the J gene lost 5 bases, with 14 bases spanning the gap. CDR3 sequence (DNA): TGTGCCAGTAGTATTTGGGACTTCCAAAACAATGAGCAGTTCTTC. Translating it yields CASSIWDFQNNEQFF.

This clone showed up just a few times. The gene calls are TRBV7-2 and TRBJ1-2; 8 nucleotides agree with TRBD1. The CDR3 is 15 amino acids. Germline values: CDR1 SGHTA, CDR2 FQGNSA. The V gene end was trimmed by 5 bases and the J gene end by 7 bases; junction bases not matched to a gene: 12. The CDR3 is CASSPTGQGGFGYTF. CDR3 nucleotide sequence: TGTGCCAGCAGCCCCACCGGACAGGGAGGTTTTGGCTACACCTTC.

The genes are TRBV28 and TRBJ1-2; D gene uncertain. V was clipped by 2 bases and J by 4 bases, with 14 bases between them. CDR1 and CDR2 from the germline V gene are MDHEN and SYDVKM. The CDR3 sequence is 15 residues long. The CDR3 loop reads CASSLPSLLGYGYTF. The CDR3 DNA follows: TGTGCCAGCAGTTTACCTAGCCTCCTCGGCTATGGCTACACCTTC.

V usage is TRBV27 and J usage is TRBJ2-5, with D unclear. The V and J ends lost 3 bases and 2 bases respectively, with 13 bases between them. The CDR3 contains 15 residues. Germline CDR1 is MNHEY and CDR2 is SMNVEV (reference sequence). In nucleotides, the CDR3 is TGTGCCAGCAGTTTTTTCGAGGCAGCACAAGAGACCCAGTACTTC. Amino acids: CASSFFEAAQETQYF.

The chain employs TRBV28 and TRBJ2-1; D perhaps matches TRBD2 (6 bases). The CDR3 is 15 amino acids. CDR1 and CDR2 from the germline V gene are MDHEN and SYDVKM. Trimming stripped 3 bases from V and 8 bases from J, with 17 bases between. The CDR3 here is CASSLRYGGRDEQFF. For the CDR3, the DNA is TGTGCCAGCAGTTTGAGGTACGGGGGACGGGATGAGCAGTTCTTC.

The chain couples TRBV7-3 to TRBJ2-2; D might be TRBD1 (6 bases). Trimming shortened V by 2 bases and J by 3 bases, and 13 bases separated the two germline ends. This CDR3 spans 16 amino acids. Germline CDR1 reads SGHTA; CDR2 reads FQGTGA. For the CDR3, the DNA is TGTGCCAGCAGCTTAGGACAGACGTGGGACACCGGGGAGCTGTTTTTT. It specifies CASSLGQTWDTGELFF.

The chain joins TRBV7-9 to TRBJ1-4; D ambiguous. This CDR3 is 17 amino acids long. V was cut by 0 bases and J by 3 bases, with 14 bases left in between. Germline values: CDR1 SEHNR, CDR2 FQNEAQ (reference sequence). Here the CDR3 DNA reads TGTGCCAGCAGCTTAGCCCTGCGGGGAATAGCTAATGAAAAACTGTTTTTT. This sequence encodes CASSLALRGIANEKLFF. Drawing the rest from reference TRBV7-9 and TRBJ1-4, the complete variable domain is DTGVSQNPRHKITKRGQNVTFRCDPISEHNRLYWYRQTLGQGPEFLTYFQNEAQLEKSRLLSDRFSAERPKGSFSTLEIQRTEQGDSAMYLCASSLALRGIANEKLFFGSGTQLSVL.

This chain uses TRBV10-2 with TRBJ2-7; 14 bases are shared with TRBD2. Germline CDR1 WSHSY, CDR2 SAAADI. V lost 8 bases to trimming and J lost 12 bases; unmatched junction nucleotides: 9. This CDR3 comprises 13 residues. Here the CDR3 reads CASGTSGSPSAYF. The CDR3 DNA reads as TGCGCCAGCGGGACTAGCGGGAGCCCGTCGGCGTACTTC.

This chain connects TRBV6-5 to TRBJ1-1; a possible D gene is TRBD1 (5 bases). Germline V gives CDR1 MNHEY, CDR2 SVGAGI. Trimming took off 0 bases at V and 3 bases at J, with 14 bases between the two ends. CDR3 length: 16 residues. The CDR3 region is CASSYSGSRVDTEAFF. The CDR3 DNA follows: TGTGCCAGCAGTTACTCAGGGTCCAGGGTCGACACTGAAGCTTTCTTT.

V is TRBV14 and J is TRBJ2-1; D is perhaps TRBD2 (6 bases). The germline V gene encodes CDR1 SGHDN and CDR2 FVKESK. This CDR3 contains 16 residues. Trimming took off 1 base at V and 3 bases at J, with 13 bases between the two ends. In DNA, the CDR3 is TGTGCCAGCAGCCAAGGGTCTAGCGCAAACTACAATGAGCAGTTCTTC. Encoded protein: CASSQGSSANYNEQFF.

J is TRBJ2-1 and V is TRBV2, with D maybe TRBD1 (7 bases). The V end lost 0 bases, the J end lost 1 base, and 13 bases lay between the germline ends. Germline V lookup: CDR1 SNHLY, CDR2 FYNNEI. This CDR3 has 17 amino acids. The CDR3 DNA reads as TGTGCCAGCAGTGAAGCGCGTCAGGGGGGATCCTACAATGAGCAGTTCTTC. Translating gives CASSEARQGGSYNEQFF.

The chain recombines TRBV7-6 with TRBJ2-1; 8 bases match TRBD2. V was pared by 0 bases and J by 6 bases, with 4 bases of the junction left unmatched. This CDR3 region has 15 residues. In germline, CDR1 is SGHVS, CDR2 FNYEAQ. Here the CDR3 reads CASSLASGSLNEQFF. The CDR3 nucleotides are TGTGCCAGCAGCTTAGCCAGCGGGAGTCTCAATGAGCAGTTCTTC.

V gene TRBV27 combines with J gene TRBJ2-5; D is possibly TRBD2 (5 bases). In germline, CDR1 is MNHEY, CDR2 SMNVEV (reference sequence). The CDR3 is made up of 15 amino acids. Trimming pared 0 bases from V and 2 bases from J, leaving 10 bases between. The CDR3 DNA follows: TGTGCCAGCAGTTTATCGACCGGGGAACAAGAGACCCAGTACTTC. It specifies CASSLSTGEQETQYF.

This clone was detected many times. The J gene is TRBJ2-3, the V gene TRBV10-3; 10 positions agree with TRBD2. The germline V gene encodes CDR1 ENHRY and CDR2 SYGVKD. The ends lost 9 bases at V and 0 bases at J; junction bases unmatched: 3. The CDR3 loop spans 14 amino acids. CDR3 region: CAIGLAESTDTQYF. DNA for the CDR3: TGTGCCATTGGACTAGCGGAGAGCACAGATACGCAGTATTTT.

Concerning this clone: The sample carries other DNA sequences with the same CDR3. V and J are TRBV27 and TRBJ2-7, with unresolved D. The CDR3 covers 11 residues. V lost 4 bases and J lost 1, with 2 bases in between. Germline V gives CDR1 MNHEY, CDR2 SMNVEV (reference sequence). The CDR3 nucleotides read TGTGCCAGCAGTTCGTCCTACGAGCAGTACTTC. The encoded protein is CASSSSYEQYF.

The chain combines TRBV19 with TRBJ2-7, with D possibly being TRBD2 (6 bases). Between the trimmed V and J ends, which lost 3 bases and 1 base, there was a span of 13 bases. The CDR3 covers 15 residues. Germline V gives CDR1 LNHDA, CDR2 SQIVND (reference sequence). CDR3 nucleotide sequence: TGTGCCAGTAGTATCCTCCGGGACTCTTCCTACGAGCAGTACTTC. Translated, it gives CASSILRDSSYEQYF.

V usage is TRBV5-6 and J usage is TRBJ1-3; D might be TRBD1 (6 bases). Trimming removed 3 bases at V and 3 bases at J, with 10 bases between. This CDR3 is built from 14 residues. Germline V gene sequence: CDR1 SGHDT, CDR2 YYEEEE. CDR3 coding DNA: TGTGCCAGCAGCTGGGGGACAAGTGGAAACACCATATATTTT. Residues: CASSWGTSGNTIYF.

The chain is built from TRBV30 and TRBJ2-5; D call uncertain. CDR3 length: 13 amino acids. Germline loops: CDR1 GTSNPN, CDR2 SVGIG (reference sequence). Trimming pared 1 base from V and 3 bases from J, leaving 9 bases between. The DNA of the CDR3 is TGTGCCTGGAGTGCTACCGTAAAAGAGACCCAGTACTTC. Its protein product is CAWSATVKETQYF.

This chain links TRBV30 with TRBJ1-5; 8 bases match TRBD1. Germline CDR1 reads GTSNPN; CDR2 reads SVGIG (reference sequence). With V trimmed by 0 bases and J by 8 bases, 9 bases remained unmatched. CDR3 length: 15 amino acids. The CDR3 protein is CAWSVLTGGNEPQHF. The CDR3 nucleotides are TGTGCCTGGAGTGTACTTACAGGGGGGAACGAGCCCCAGCATTTT.

The chain employs TRBV5-1 and TRBJ2-1, with a weak D call TRBD1 (5 bases). The CDR3 runs 14 residues. V was clipped by 1 base and J by 1 base, with 6 bases between them. Germline V lookup: CDR1 SGHRS, CDR2 YFSETQ. The CDR3 here is CASSLTGSYNEQFF. Here the CDR3 DNA reads TGCGCCAGCAGCTTGACAGGTTCCTACAATGAGCAGTTCTTC. The full variable domain, its missing parts supplied by reference TRBV5-1 and TRBJ2-1, is KAGVTQTPRYLIKTRGQQVTLSCSPISGHRSVSWYQQTPGQGLQFLFEYFSETQRNKGNFPGRFSGRQFSNSRSEMNVSTLELGDSALYLCASSLTGSYNEQFFGPGTRLTVL.

This chain connects TRBV7-9 to TRBJ1-4, with a tentative D call TRBD1 (5 bases). Germline loops: CDR1 SEHNR, CDR2 FQNEAQ (reference sequence). V was pared by 5 bases and J by 7 bases, with 14 bases between. This CDR3 is built from 14 residues. CDR3 DNA sequence: TGTGCCAGCAGCACCCGACAGTATGGTGAAAAACTGTTTTTT. It encodes CASSTRQYGEKLFF.

The chain links TRBV5-1 to TRBJ1-2; 10 bases agree with TRBD1. Germline assignment: CDR1 SGHRS and CDR2 YFSETQ. This CDR3 has 15 residues. Trimming at V came to 3 bases and at J to 6 bases, leaving 8 bases not matched to a gene. In DNA form, the CDR3 reads TGCGCCAGCAGCTGGACCGGGACAGGGGTTGATGGCTACACCTTC. The encoded protein is CASSWTGTGVDGYTF.

The chain couples TRBV6-5 to TRBJ2-7; 7 nucleotides agree with TRBD1. The CDR3 loop spans 14 amino acids. The ends lost 2 bases at V and 7 bases at J; junction bases unmatched: 8. From germline, CDR1 is MNHEY and CDR2 SVGAGI. The CDR3 coding sequence is TGTGCCAGCAGTTACGAGGGGGCCCCGACGGAGCAGTACTTC. The encoded protein is CASSYEGAPTEQYF.

J is TRBJ1-2 and V is TRBV2; 9 bases line up with TRBD1. Trimming took 1 base from V and 6 from J; bases not matched to a gene: 6. CDR3 length equals 15 residues. Germline V gives CDR1 SNHLY, CDR2 FYNNEI. The CDR3 protein is CASSEGTGVPNGYTF. CDR3 bases: TGTGCCAGCAGTGAAGGGACAGGGGTACCGAATGGCTACACCTTC.

The V and J genes are TRBV29-1 and TRBJ2-4; a weak D match, TRBD2 (5 bases). The V gene's germline CDR1 is SQVTM and CDR2 ANQGSEA. Trimming took off 7 bases at V and 0 bases at J, with 7 bases between the two ends. The CDR3 is made up of 12 amino acids. CDR3 bases: TGCAGCGCGAGGGAAGCCAAAAACATTCAGTACTTC. Encoded protein: CSAREAKNIQYF.